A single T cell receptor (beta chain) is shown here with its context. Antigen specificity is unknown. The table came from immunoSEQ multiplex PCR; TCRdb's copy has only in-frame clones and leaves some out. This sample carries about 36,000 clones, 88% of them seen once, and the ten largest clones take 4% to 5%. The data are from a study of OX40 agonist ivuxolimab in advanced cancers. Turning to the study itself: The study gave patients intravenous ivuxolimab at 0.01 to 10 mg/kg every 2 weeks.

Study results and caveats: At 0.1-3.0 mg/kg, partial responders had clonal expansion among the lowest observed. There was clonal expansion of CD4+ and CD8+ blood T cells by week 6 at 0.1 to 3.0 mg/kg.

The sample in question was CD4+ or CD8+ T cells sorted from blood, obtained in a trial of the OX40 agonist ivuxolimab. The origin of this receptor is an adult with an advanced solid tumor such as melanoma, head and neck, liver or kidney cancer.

The CDR3 loop reads CASSFRQGSGNYGYTF. The DNA of the CDR3 is TGCGCCAGCAGCTTTAGACAGGGGAGTGGTAACTATGGCTACACCTTC. The chain uses TRBV5-1 and TRBJ1-2; 8 bases align to TRBD1. Trimming took 2 bases from V and 1 from J; bases not matched to a gene: 7. Germline lookup yields CDR1 SGHRS and CDR2 YFSETQ. The CDR3 has 16 residues.